Each of the 19 T cell receptor beta chains below was sequenced from the same sample in a study of cytomegalovirus exposure and HLA in healthy donors. Primers: 60 Vbeta forward and 13 Jbeta reverse. Profiling relied on immunoSEQ multiplex PCR, and the TCRdb table lists in-frame clones only, not all of them. The data show about 110,000 clones, 50% to 65% seen once. Specimen: PBMCs. The receptors stem from a man between 25 and 39 years old in good health and CMV-seropositive.

The chain combines TRBV19 with TRBJ2-5; D perhaps matches TRBD2 (6 bases). CDR3 length equals 13 residues. The ends were cut back, 3 bases at V and 4 bases at J, with 9 bases in the middle. The V gene's germline CDR1 is LNHDA and CDR2 SQIVND (reference sequence). The CDR3 sequence: CASSIISGETQYF. CDR3 in DNA: TGTGCCAGTAGTATTATTAGCGGAGAGACCCAGTACTTC.

The table lists this clone with a count of one. This chain's CDR3 is CASSRTGTSGGGSYEQYF. The CDR3 DNA is TGTGCCAGCAGCCGGACCGGGACTAGCGGCGGGGGATCCTACGAGCAGTACTTC. This chain joins TRBV7-2 and TRBJ2-7; 11 bases agree with TRBD2. CDR3 length equals 18 residues. The V gene's germline CDR1 is SGHTA and CDR2 FQGNSA. Trimming at V came to 5 bases and at J to 1 base, leaving 13 bases not matched to a gene.

The CDR3 DNA reads as TGTGCCAGCAGCTTATCAGAGGGAGAGCAGTTCTTC. It codes for CASSLSEGEQFF. The chain carries TRBV7-3 and TRBJ2-1; D might be TRBD2 (5 bases). V was pared by 2 bases and J by 10 bases, with 9 bases between. Germline CDR1 SGHTA, CDR2 FQGTGA. This CDR3 has 12 residues.

V gene TRBV19 combines with J gene TRBJ2-2; the D gene is possibly TRBD2 (5 bases). The CDR3 is made up of 14 amino acids. Germline lookup yields CDR1 LNHDA and CDR2 SQIVND (reference sequence). Trimming removed 7 bases from V and 3 bases from J, with 12 bases in between. Here the CDR3 DNA reads TGTGCCAGTAAGACCGGGGATTACACCGGGGAGCTGTTTTTT. Its protein product is CASKTGDYTGELFF.

The rearrangement joins TRBV6-5 to TRBJ1-2, with a possible D match to TRBD1 (5 bases). The CDR3 extends over 13 amino acids. Germline CDR1 and CDR2: MNHEY and SVGAGI. V lost 7 bases, J lost 8 bases, and 17 bases lay in between. CDR3 loop: CASTSGASWGYTF. In DNA form, the CDR3 reads TGTGCCAGCACCTCTGGGGCTTCCTGGGGCTACACCTTC.

This chain links TRBV7-9 with TRBJ2-3; TRBD2 aligns across 8 bases. After removal of 6 bases from V and 2 bases from J, the junction contained 4 bases not matched to a gene. The CDR3 is made up of 14 amino acids. CDR1 is SEHNR and CDR2 is FQNEAQ in the germline V gene (reference sequence). The CDR3 bases are TGTGCCAGCAGTTTCGGGGGGGACACAGATACGCAGTATTTT. It specifies CASSFGGDTDTQYF.

This rearrangement joins TRBV19 to TRBJ1-6; D unresolved. Germline V gene lookup returns CDR1 LNHDA and CDR2 SQIVND (reference sequence). V lost 4 bases and J 9 bases, leaving 10 bases between the germline ends. The CDR3 is 13 residues long. The CDR3 reads CASSNSFSSPLHF. DNA of the CDR3: TGTGCCAGTAGTAACTCGTTTAGTTCACCCCTCCACTTT.

V usage is TRBV4-1 and J usage is TRBJ2-7; maybe TRBD2 (5 bases). CDR1 and CDR2 (germline): MGHRA, YSYEKL. Trimming removed 1 base from V and 3 bases from J, with 7 bases in between. The CDR3 spans 13 residues. CDR3 nucleotide sequence: TGCGCCAGCAGCCAAGCGGGGAGCTACGAGCAGTACTTC. Its protein is CASSQAGSYEQYF.

The chain links TRBV4-1 to TRBJ1-1; a possible D gene is TRBD1 (6 bases). The CDR3 loop spans 15 amino acids. Trimming took 3 bases from V and 5 from J, leaving 16 bases between them. Looked up from germline, CDR1 is MGHRA and CDR2 is YSYEKL. The CDR3 DNA follows: TGCGCCAGCAGCCAGGGTCCTAGGGGGATGACTGAAGCTTTCTTT. Its translation is CASSQGPRGMTEAFF.

CDR3 protein: CASSRPRALYQPQHF. Written as DNA, the CDR3 is TGTGCCAGCAGCCGCCCCCGAGCCTTGTATCAGCCCCAGCATTTT. This chain connects TRBV7-8 to TRBJ1-5; D gene uncertain. The germline V and J ends were trimmed by 5 bases and 5 bases, with 16 bases remaining between them. The CDR3 is 15 amino acids. CDR1 SGHVS and CDR2 FQNEAQ come from the germline V gene.

J is TRBJ2-2 and V is TRBV6-5, with D perhaps matching TRBD1 (6 bases). The CDR3 totals 12 residues. The V end was cut by 5 bases, the J end by 7 bases, with 8 bases between. CDR1 and CDR2 (germline): MNHEY, SVGAGI. The CDR3 coding sequence is TGTGCCAGCAGTGCAGGGGTCGGGGAGCTGTTTTTT. Its protein product is CASSAGVGELFF.

The chain combines TRBV28 with TRBJ1-2; TRBD1 agrees at 7 bases. This CDR3 region has 14 residues. With V trimmed by 6 bases and J by 7 bases, 11 bases remained unmatched. The germline CDR1 and CDR2 sequences are MDHEN and SYDVKM. CDR3 sequence: CASRPSGGKSGYTF. CDR3 in DNA: TGTGCCAGCAGGCCATCAGGGGGTAAAAGTGGCTACACCTTC.

This chain joins TRBV14 and TRBJ2-5; D gene uncertain. CDR1 and CDR2 (germline): SGHDN, FVKESK. The CDR3 spans 12 residues. Trimming stripped 1 base from V and 5 bases from J, with 5 bases between. CDR3 region: CASSQVDETQYF. For the CDR3, the DNA is TGTGCCAGCAGCCAAGTAGATGAGACCCAGTACTTC. Full variable domain (rest looked up from reference TRBV14 and TRBJ2-5): EAGVTQFPSHSVIEKGQTVTLRCDPISGHDNLYWYRRVMGKEIKFLLHFVKESKQDESGMPNNRFLAERTGGTYSTLKVQPAELEDSGVYFCASSQVDETQYFGPGTRLLVL.

The chain recombines TRBV11-2 with TRBJ1-4; 8 bases fit TRBD1. CDR3 length equals 17 residues. Germline V gene sequence: CDR1 SGHAT, CDR2 FQNNGV. V trimming: 3 bases; J trimming: 5 bases; junction bases outside the gene matches: 11. The CDR3 nucleotides are TGTGCCAGCAGCTTCTCCCACTCGGGACAGGCGAATGAAAAACTGTTTTTT. Its translation: CASSFSHSGQANEKLFF.

This clone has more than one count but fewer than ten. This chain joins TRBV27 and TRBJ1-5, with D perhaps TRBD1 (6 bases). Germline-derived CDR1 and CDR2 are MNHEY and SMNVEV (reference sequence). V lost 0 bases and J 10 bases, leaving 13 bases between the germline ends. The CDR3 runs to 14 residues. The CDR3 DNA follows: TGTGCCAGCAGTTTATCAGGGGGGGTAGGACCCCAGCATTTT. It specifies CASSLSGGVGPQHF.

This clone came up a few times. For the CDR3, the DNA is TGTGCCAGCAGCTCCCCCGGGACTGAAGCTTTCTTT. This codes for CASSSPGTEAFF. The V gene is TRBV6-5, the J gene TRBJ1-1, with D uncertain. Per the germline V gene, CDR1 is MNHEY and CDR2 is SVGAGI. This CDR3 region has 12 residues. V shed 6 bases and J shed 5 bases, with 10 bases lying between them.

Here the CDR3 reads CASSYFDSSNTEAFF. For the CDR3, the DNA is TGTGCCAGCAGTTACTTCGACAGTTCGAACACTGAAGCTTTCTTT. The chain recombines TRBV6-6 with TRBJ1-1; D might be TRBD1 (5 bases). CDR1 and CDR2 from the germline V gene are MNHNY and SVGAGI (reference sequence). The V and J ends lost 1 base and 1 base respectively, with 10 bases between them. The CDR3 has 15 amino acids.

The chain links TRBV19 to TRBJ1-1; possible D gene TRBD1, 6 bases. V lost 5 bases to trimming and J lost 1 base, with 11 bases between them. This CDR3 contains 14 residues. CDR1 is LNHDA and CDR2 is SQIVND in the germline V gene (reference sequence). In DNA form, the CDR3 reads TGTGCCAGTAGTTCCGGGACAAGGAACACTGAAGCTTTCTTT. Its translation: CASSSGTRNTEAFF.

CDR3 bases: TGTGCCAGCAGGGCCACAGGGACCTACGAGCAGTACTTC. Amino acids: CASRATGTYEQYF. The chain employs TRBV2 and TRBJ2-7; D might be TRBD1 (6 bases). This CDR3 spans 13 amino acids. V lost 6 bases and J 2 bases, leaving 11 bases between the germline ends. Germline V gene lookup returns CDR1 SNHLY and CDR2 FYNNEI.